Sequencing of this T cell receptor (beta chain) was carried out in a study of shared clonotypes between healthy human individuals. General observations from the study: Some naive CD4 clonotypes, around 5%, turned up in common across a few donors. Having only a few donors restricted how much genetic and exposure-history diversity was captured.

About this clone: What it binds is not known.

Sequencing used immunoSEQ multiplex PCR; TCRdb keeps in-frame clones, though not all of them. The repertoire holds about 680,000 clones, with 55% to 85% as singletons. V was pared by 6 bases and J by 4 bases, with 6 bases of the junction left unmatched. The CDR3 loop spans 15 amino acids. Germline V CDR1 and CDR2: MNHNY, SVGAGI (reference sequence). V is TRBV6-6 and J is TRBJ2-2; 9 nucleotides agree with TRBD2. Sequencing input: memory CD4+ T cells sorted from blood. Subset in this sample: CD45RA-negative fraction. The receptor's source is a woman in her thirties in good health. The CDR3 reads CASSIAGDLTGELFF. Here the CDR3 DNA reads TGTGCCAGCAGCATAGCGGGAGACCTCACCGGGGAGCTGTTTTTT.